The 10 T cell receptor beta chains listed next were all sequenced from one sample in a study of early T cells in non-severe SARS-CoV-2 infection. TCRdb re-derived calls from the 5' RACE reads in MiXCR, one entry per CDR3 protein. The profile covers roughly 54,000 distinct CDR3 sequences, with around 5.6% appearing a single time and 6.8% taken by the ten largest. The sequencing sample was made of whole blood. All receptors come from an adult who was a healthcare worker with PCR-confirmed SARS-CoV-2 infection or an uninfected control (not recorded which).

This clonotype was recorded a few times. This sequence joins TRBV29-1 and TRBJ1-5; 10 nucleotides line up with TRBD1. The CDR3 totals 14 residues. The ends lost 7 bases at V and 4 bases at J; junction bases unmatched: 7. The germline gives CDR1 SQVTM, CDR2 ANQGSEA. CDR3 nucleotides: TGCAGCGCCCGGACAGGGGGGATTAATCAGCCCCAGCATTTT. As protein: CSARTGGINQPQHF.

This clonotype was counted a few times. The genes are TRBV19 and TRBJ1-2, with 9 bases lining up with TRBD1. The CDR3 spans 15 residues. Trimming removed 7 bases from V and 2 bases from J; junction bases left unmatched: 8. Looked up from germline, CDR1 is LNHDA and CDR2 is SQIVND (reference sequence). This CDR3 is CASKPGQGLNYGYTF. The CDR3 DNA follows: TGTGCCAGTAAGCCGGGACAGGGACTGAACTATGGCTACACCTTC.

This clonotype was seen only a few times. The CDR3 region is CASATQASATDTQYF. The CDR3, as DNA: TGTGCCAGCGCCACCCAAGCTAGCGCAACAGATACGCAGTATTTT. The rearrangement links TRBV7-2 to TRBJ2-3; D possibly corresponds to TRBD2 (6 bases). Per germline, CDR1 SGHTA and CDR2 FQGNSA. Deletions cut 8 bases from V and 3 bases from J, with 18 bases between. This CDR3 is 15 amino acids long.

This clonotype was observed a handful of times. The J gene is TRBJ1-2, the V gene TRBV5-1; 9 bases line up with TRBD1. The germline CDR1 and CDR2 sequences are SGHRS and YFSETQ. V shed 4 bases, J shed 4 bases, and the junction held 5 bases outside the gene matches. The CDR3 has 14 amino acids. CDR3 DNA sequence: TGCGCCAGCAGCGTTCAGACAGGGGGCTATGGCTACACCTTC. This codes for CASSVQTGGYGYTF.

This clonotype has only a few counts. This chain joins TRBV5-1 and TRBJ2-3; 8 positions agree with TRBD1. The CDR3 sequence is 14 residues long. Germline V CDR1 and CDR2: SGHRS, YFSETQ. V shed 3 bases and J 4 bases; nucleotides not matched to a gene: 4. As DNA, the CDR3 is TGCGCCAGCAGCTGGGCAGGGGGCCCAGATACGCAGTATTTT. This translates into CASSWAGGPDTQYF.

The V and J genes are TRBV5-1 and TRBJ2-3, with 8 bases matching TRBD2. The CDR3 runs to 16 residues. The germline CDR1 and CDR2 sequences are SGHRS and YFSETQ. Trimming took 3 bases from V and 4 from J; bases not matched to a gene: 10. DNA for the CDR3: TGCGCCAGCAGCTCCAAACTAGCGGCAGGGGCAGATACGCAGTATTTT. Protein sequence: CASSSKLAAGADTQYF.

Many counts were recorded for this clonotype. The CDR3, as DNA: TGTGCCAGCAGCCAGAGACAGGGACTTAGCACAGATACGCAGTATTTT. It codes for CASSQRQGLSTDTQYF. The chain carries TRBV14 and TRBJ2-3; possibly TRBD1 for D (7 bases). The CDR3 has 16 amino acids. The ends were cut back, 3 bases at V and 0 bases at J, with 13 bases in the middle. CDR1 is SGHDN, CDR2 FVKESK, per germline.

The V call is TRBV24-1, the J call TRBJ2-3; 8 bases agree with TRBD2. CDR3 length: 15 residues. The J segment lost 6 bases and the V segment lost 5 bases, leaving 9 bases of the junction unmatched. Per germline, CDR1 KGHDR and CDR2 SFDVKD. The CDR3 protein is CATSAPAGVADTQYF. CDR3 sequence (DNA): TGTGCCACCAGTGCCCCAGCGGGAGTTGCGGATACGCAGTATTTT.

In its sample, this clonotype was seen many times. The chain joins TRBV20-1 to TRBJ2-7; tentatively, D is TRBD2 (6 bases). In germline, CDR1 is DFQATT, CDR2 SNEGSKA (reference sequence). This CDR3 comprises 13 residues. The V and J ends lost 6 bases and 5 bases respectively, with 17 bases between them. CDR3 coding DNA: TGCAGTGCCCTAACCCCGGGAGTTAACGAGCAGTACTTC. It encodes CSALTPGVNEQYF.

The CDR3 sequence is CASGQVTDTQYF. In nucleotides, the CDR3 is TGTGCCAGCGGACAGGTCACAGATACGCAGTATTTT. The chain uses TRBV6-6 and TRBJ2-3; 7 bases fit TRBD1. CDR3 length: 12 residues. In germline, CDR1 is MNHNY, CDR2 SVGAGI (reference sequence). The junction had 1 base not matched to a gene; V was cut back by 8 bases and J by 2 bases.